These 23 T cell receptor beta chains were sequenced from one sample in a study of neurological immune-mediated disorders. TCRdb re-called the 5' RACE reads with MiXCR, one entry per CDR3 protein. The table lists about 29,000 distinct CDR3 sequences, 2.5% to 4% of them singletons. The sample taken for sequencing was PBMCs. Receptors originate from a woman under 40 with multiple sclerosis.

This clonotype was observed a few times. This may stem from a read error, because a much larger clone lies one nucleotide away. The rearrangement links TRBV3-1 to TRBJ1-2; D is ambiguous. From germline, CDR1 is LGHDT and CDR2 YNNKEL (reference sequence). V was clipped by 5 bases and J by 5 bases, with 9 bases between them. This CDR3 region has 12 residues. The DNA for the CDR3 is TGTGCCAGCAGCAATGAGGGATATGGCTACACCTTC. Protein sequence: CASSNEGYGYTF. The full variable domain, its missing parts supplied by reference TRBV3-1 and TRBJ1-2, is DTAVSQTPKYLVTQMGNDKSIKCEQNLGHDTMYWYKQDSKKFLKIMFSYNNKELIINETVPNRFSPKSPDKAHLNLHINSLELGDSAVYFCASSNEGYGYTFGSGTRLTVV.

There are many counts of this clonotype. This sequence joins TRBV12-3 or TRBV12-4 and TRBJ1-1; unclear D gene. V dropped 3 bases and J dropped 7 bases, with 15 bases sitting between them. This CDR3 has 14 amino acids. The DNA for the CDR3 is TGTGCCAGCAGTTTTAGGGCCAAGGATGTTGAAGCTTTCTTT. This gives the protein CASSFRAKDVEAFF.

This clonotype was detected ten times or more. This chain connects TRBV20-1 to TRBJ1-5; D remains unclear. V was cut by 7 bases and J by 0 bases, with 10 bases left in between. This CDR3 is built from 13 residues. CDR1 is DFQATT and CDR2 is SNEGSKA in the germline V gene (reference sequence). The chain's CDR3 is CSVGGDSNQPQHF. The CDR3 coding sequence is TGCAGTGTGGGCGGAGATAGCAATCAGCCCCAGCATTTT.

J is TRBJ2-1 and V is TRBV7-2; 12 bases match TRBD2. J lost 7 bases, V lost 6 bases, and 7 bases had no gene match. The CDR3 sequence is 15 residues long. Germline assignment: CDR1 SGHTA and CDR2 FQGNSA. CDR3 amino acids: CASRLAGGAGNEQFF. The CDR3 bases are TGTGCCAGCAGACTAGCGGGAGGAGCAGGGAATGAGCAGTTCTTC. Complete variable domain (other parts from reference TRBV7-2 and TRBJ2-1): GAGVSQSPSNKVTEKGKDVELRCDPISGHTALYWYRQSLGQGLEFLIYFQGNSAPDKSGLPSDRFSAERTGGSVSTLTIQRTQQEDSAVYLCASRLAGGAGNEQFFGPGTRLTVL.

This clonotype showed up many times. The DNA of the CDR3 is TGTGCCAGCAGCCAAGAAGTCGGGCAGGGAACGAATTCACCCCTCCACTTT. Protein: CASSQEVGQGTNSPLHF. This rearrangement joins TRBV3-1 to TRBJ1-6; tentatively, D is TRBD1 (5 bases). This CDR3 comprises 17 residues. Looked up from germline, CDR1 is LGHDT and CDR2 is YNNKEL (reference sequence). V lost 0 bases and J lost 7, with 16 bases in between.

This clonotype was observed many times. The gene calls are TRBV2 and TRBJ1-1, with D possibly TRBD1 on 6 matching bases. Between the trimmed V and J ends, which lost 1 base and 5 bases, there was a span of 14 bases. In germline, CDR1 is SNHLY, CDR2 FYNNEI. The CDR3 contains 15 residues. For the CDR3, the DNA is TGTGCCAGCAGTGAAGAGGGGGGAGGGTTGACTGAAGCTTTCTTT. The encoded protein is CASSEEGGGLTEAFF.

V is TRBV5-1 and J is TRBJ1-1; unclear D gene. Deletions cut 2 bases from V and 1 base from J, with 9 bases between. The germline CDR1 and CDR2 sequences are SGHRS and YFSETQ. The CDR3 extends over 14 amino acids. Here the CDR3 DNA reads TGCGCCAGCAGCTTACGCGGCACGAACACTGAAGCTTTCTTT. Its protein product is CASSLRGTNTEAFF.

This clonotype was seen many times. V and J are TRBV12-3 or TRBV12-4 and TRBJ2-1, with 8 bases matching TRBD2. The CDR3 covers 14 residues. The trim removed 4 bases at V and 4 bases at J, leaving 3 bases unmatched. The CDR3 bases are TGTGCCAGCAGTTCAACTAGCGGTTACAATGAGCAGTTCTTC. Protein: CASSSTSGYNEQFF.

In this sample, this clonotype turned up many times. Being one base from a much bigger clone, this may be a read error. The V and J genes are TRBV6-5 and TRBJ1-3; maybe TRBD1 (5 bases). Germline V CDR1 and CDR2: MNHEY, SVGAGI. CDR3 length equals 14 residues. The CDR3 is CASRPTGGGKTIYF. CDR3 in DNA: TGTGCCAGCAGACCTACAGGTGGTGGAAAAACCATATATTTT.

In its sample, this clonotype is medium-sized. The chain carries TRBV5-1 and TRBJ2-1; TRBD2 matches at 7 bases. The CDR3 is 18 residues long. Germline CDR1 is SGHRS and CDR2 is YFSETQ. Germline trimming cut 3 bases from V and 0 bases from J; bases unmatched to any gene: 12. CDR3 residues: CASSSPGGGVSSYNEQFF. In nucleotides, the CDR3 is TGCGCCAGCAGCTCCCCGGGGGGAGGCGTGAGCTCCTACAATGAGCAGTTCTTC.

This clonotype was counted many times. V and J are TRBV20-1 and TRBJ2-7; 10 bases match TRBD1. The germline V gene has CDR1 DFQATT and CDR2 SNEGSKA (reference sequence). The J segment lost 4 bases and the V segment lost 6 bases, leaving 12 bases of the junction unmatched. There are 15 residues in the CDR3. The CDR3 sequence: CSAASSGQGSYEQYF. The CDR3 DNA is TGCAGTGCCGCTAGCTCGGGACAGGGGTCGTACGAGCAGTACTTC.

This clonotype has a count of ten or more. V is TRBV5-1 and J is TRBJ1-2; D ambiguous. From germline, CDR1 is SGHRS and CDR2 YFSETQ. Between the trimmed V and J ends, which lost 1 base and 4 bases, there was a span of 11 bases. The CDR3 is 14 residues long. The CDR3 is CASSLMTGSYGYTF. CDR3 nucleotide sequence: TGCGCCAGCAGCTTGATGACGGGATCCTATGGCTACACCTTC. Using reference TRBV5-1 and TRBJ1-2 for the parts outside the CDR3, the full variable domain is KAGVTQTPRYLIKTRGQQVTLSCSPISGHRSVSWYQQTPGQGLQFLFEYFSETQRNKGNFPGRFSGRQFSNSRSEMNVSTLELGDSALYLCASSLMTGSYGYTFGSGTRLTVV.

There are many counts of this clonotype. V gene TRBV3-1 combines with J gene TRBJ1-1; D may be TRBD1 (6 bases). Germline CDR1 LGHDT, CDR2 YNNKEL (reference sequence). Trimming pared 5 bases from V and 0 bases from J, leaving 10 bases between. The CDR3 runs to 14 residues. This CDR3 reads CASSYRQVNTEAFF. Here the CDR3 DNA reads TGTGCCAGCAGCTACCGACAGGTGAACACTGAAGCTTTCTTT. Using reference TRBV3-1 and TRBJ1-1 for the parts outside the CDR3, the full variable domain is DTAVSQTPKYLVTQMGNDKSIKCEQNLGHDTMYWYKQDSKKFLKIMFSYNNKELIINETVPNRFSPKSPDKAHLNLHINSLELGDSAVYFCASSYRQVNTEAFFGQGTRLTVV.

This clonotype was picked up many times. This sequence joins TRBV20-1 and TRBJ1-4; no clear D. Deletions cut 0 bases from V and 1 base from J, with 9 bases between. Germline V lookup: CDR1 DFQATT, CDR2 SNEGSKA (reference sequence). The CDR3 extends over 15 amino acids. The CDR3 DNA follows: TGCAGTGCTAGAGATCCCAGCAGAACTAATGAAAAACTGTTTTTT. Translated: CSARDPSRTNEKLFF.

This clonotype was recorded at least ten times. The gene calls are TRBV20-1 and TRBJ2-1, with a possible D match to TRBD1 (6 bases). V lost 4 bases and J 0 bases, leaving 10 bases between the germline ends. This CDR3 is built from 14 residues. The germline gives CDR1 DFQATT, CDR2 SNEGSKA (reference sequence). The CDR3 sequence: CSAIRDTSYNEQFF. The CDR3 nucleotides read TGCAGTGCTATCCGGGACACCTCCTACAATGAGCAGTTCTTC.

This clonotype has ten or more counts. The genes are TRBV10-2 and TRBJ2-1, with D uncertain. This CDR3 region has 13 residues. Germline-derived CDR1 and CDR2 are WSHSY and SAAADI. Trimming removed 8 bases from V and 5 bases from J, with 13 bases in between. In nucleotides, the CDR3 is TGCGCCAGCGCACTCAGACCCGACAATGAGCAGTTCTTC. Its protein is CASALRPDNEQFF.

The table lists this clonotype with many counts. This chain uses TRBV6-1 with TRBJ2-7, with 8 bases that match TRBD2. Per the germline V gene, CDR1 is MNHNS and CDR2 is SASEGT. The ends lost 6 bases at V and 5 bases at J; junction bases unmatched: 12. This CDR3 comprises 15 residues. The CDR3 DNA reads TGTGCCAGCAGAAAATATAGCGGGGTGAGGGACGAGCAGTACTTC. It yields the protein CASRKYSGVRDEQYF.

The table lists this clonotype with a few counts. A much larger clone sits a single nucleotide away, making a read error possible. The chain couples TRBV20-1 to TRBJ2-7, with D possibly called TRBD1 or TRBD2 (5 bases each). The germline V gene has CDR1 DFQATT and CDR2 SNEGSKA (reference sequence). The CDR3 covers 13 residues. The germline V and J ends were trimmed by 4 bases and 3 bases, with 13 bases remaining between them. DNA for the CDR3: TGCAGTGCTAACCGGGAAAGGGGCTACGAGCAGTACTTC. Translation gives CSANRERGYEQYF.

This clonotype was observed at least ten times. The CDR3 protein is CASSLALMSSYEQYF. For the CDR3, the DNA is TGTGCCAGCAGTTTAGCACTTATGAGCTCCTACGAGCAGTACTTC. This chain uses TRBV12-3 or TRBV12-4 with TRBJ2-7; D remains unclear. The CDR3 is made up of 15 amino acids. Trimming cost V 0 bases and J 0 bases, with 9 bases left between them.

This clonotype appeared many times. The J gene is TRBJ2-6, the V gene TRBV27; D is possibly TRBD1 (6 bases). Per the germline V gene, CDR1 is MNHEY and CDR2 is SMNVEV (reference sequence). Trimming took 3 bases from V and 0 from J, leaving 21 bases between them. CDR3 size: 20 residues. CDR3 amino acids: CASSFAHLGRGPSGANVLTF. DNA of the CDR3: TGTGCCAGCAGTTTTGCCCATTTGGGCAGGGGCCCCTCTGGGGCCAACGTCCTGACTTTC.

The table lists this clonotype with many counts. An end of the junction does not agree with germline; a read error may underlie this. The chain has TRBV7-6 and TRBJ1-5, with TRBD1 matching 12 bases. Germline V gene data show CDR1 as SGHVS and CDR2 as FNYEAQ. This CDR3 has 15 residues. The CDR3 reads CASSSGTGGSQPQNF. DNA for the CDR3: TGTGCCAGCAGCTCTGGGACAGGGGGCAGTCAGCCCCAGAATTTT. The variable domain in full, completed from reference TRBV7-6 and TRBJ1-5, reads GAGVSQSPRYKVTKRGQDVALRCDPISGHVSLYWYRQALGQGPEFLTYFNYEAQQDKSGLPNDRFSAERPEGSISTLTIQRTEQRDSAMYRCASSSGTGGSQPQNFGDGTRLSIL.

There are many counts of this clonotype. The J gene is TRBJ1-2, the V gene TRBV18; 7 bases are a match to TRBD1. The trim removed 4 bases at V and 5 bases at J, leaving 13 bases unmatched. CDR1 and CDR2 (germline): KGHSH, LQKENI. This CDR3 is built from 16 residues. CDR3 nucleotides: TGTGCCAGCTCACTGTTATCCGGGACAGAAAAATATGGCTACACCTTC. Its protein product is CASSLLSGTEKYGYTF.

This clonotype has a handful of counts. This may stem from a read error, because a much larger clone lies one nucleotide away. The rearrangement joins TRBV20-1 to TRBJ2-4, with D hard to call. Germline V gene data show CDR1 as DFQATT and CDR2 as SNEGSKA (reference sequence). The V end lost 4 bases, the J end lost 10 bases, and 17 bases lay between the germline ends. The CDR3 consists of 13 residues. CDR3 residues: CSAIDVRVKIQYF. The CDR3 DNA is TGCAGTGCTATTGACGTTCGGGTAAAAATTCAGTACTTC.